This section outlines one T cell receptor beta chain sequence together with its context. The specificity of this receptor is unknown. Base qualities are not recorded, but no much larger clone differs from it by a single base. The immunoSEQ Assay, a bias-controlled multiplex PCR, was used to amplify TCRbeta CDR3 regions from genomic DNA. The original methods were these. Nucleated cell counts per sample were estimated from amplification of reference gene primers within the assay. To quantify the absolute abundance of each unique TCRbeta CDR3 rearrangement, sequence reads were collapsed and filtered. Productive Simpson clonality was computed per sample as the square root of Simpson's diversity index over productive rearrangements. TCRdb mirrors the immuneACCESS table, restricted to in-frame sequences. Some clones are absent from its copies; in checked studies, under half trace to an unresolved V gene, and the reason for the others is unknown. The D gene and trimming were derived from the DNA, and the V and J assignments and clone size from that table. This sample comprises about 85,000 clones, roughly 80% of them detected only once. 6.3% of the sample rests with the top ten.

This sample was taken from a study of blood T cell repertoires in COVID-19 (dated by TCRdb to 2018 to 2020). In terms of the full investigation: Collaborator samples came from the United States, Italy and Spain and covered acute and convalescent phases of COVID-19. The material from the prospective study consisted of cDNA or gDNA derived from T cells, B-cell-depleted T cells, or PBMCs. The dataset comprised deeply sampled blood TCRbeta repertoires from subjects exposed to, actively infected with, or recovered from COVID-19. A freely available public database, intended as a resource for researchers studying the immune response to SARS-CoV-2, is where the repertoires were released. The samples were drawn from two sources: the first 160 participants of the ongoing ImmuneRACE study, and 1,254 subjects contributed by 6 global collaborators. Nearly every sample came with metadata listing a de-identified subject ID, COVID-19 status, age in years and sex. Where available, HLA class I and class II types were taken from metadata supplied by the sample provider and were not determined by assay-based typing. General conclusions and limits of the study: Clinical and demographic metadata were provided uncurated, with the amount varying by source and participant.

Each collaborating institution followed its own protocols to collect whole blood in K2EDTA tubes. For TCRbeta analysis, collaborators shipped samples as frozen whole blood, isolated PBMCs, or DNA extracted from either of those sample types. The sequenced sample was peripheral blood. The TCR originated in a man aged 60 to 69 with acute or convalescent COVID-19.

The CDR3 is CASSGSYSNQPQHF. The bases are TGTGCCAGCTCAGGGTCTTATAGCAATCAGCCCCAGCATTTT. The V gene is TRBV6-6 and the J gene is TRBJ1-5; the D region possibly corresponds to TRBD1 (5 bases align). At the junction V is shortened by 8 bases and J by 0 bases, with 11 bases in between. The germline V gene (reference sequence) supplies CDR1 MNHNY and CDR2 SVGAGI. Taken from cysteine to phenylalanine, the CDR3 has 14 residues. The only DNA kept is the CDR3, 42 bases in frame from the first base.